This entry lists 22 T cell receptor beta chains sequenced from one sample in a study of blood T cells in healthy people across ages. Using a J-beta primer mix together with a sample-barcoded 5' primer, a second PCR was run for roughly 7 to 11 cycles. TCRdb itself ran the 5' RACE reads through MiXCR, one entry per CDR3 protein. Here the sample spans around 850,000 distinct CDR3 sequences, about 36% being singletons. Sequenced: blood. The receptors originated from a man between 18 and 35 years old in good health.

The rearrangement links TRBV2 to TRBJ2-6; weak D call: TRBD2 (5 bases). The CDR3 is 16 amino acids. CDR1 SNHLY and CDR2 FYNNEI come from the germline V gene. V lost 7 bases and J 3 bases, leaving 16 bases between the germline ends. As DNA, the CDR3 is TGTGCCAGCATGGACTCAGCACCTCTTGGGGCCAACGTCCTGACTTTC. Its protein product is CASMDSAPLGANVLTF.

CDR3 residues: CSATTRRAQETQYF. DNA for the CDR3: TGCAGTGCCACGACCCGAAGGGCACAAGAGACCCAGTACTTC. The rearrangement links TRBV20-1 to TRBJ2-5; D not certain. The CDR3 is 14 residues long. The V gene's germline CDR1 is DFQATT and CDR2 SNEGSKA (reference sequence). V was shortened by 6 bases and J by 2 bases, with 16 bases between the two germline ends.

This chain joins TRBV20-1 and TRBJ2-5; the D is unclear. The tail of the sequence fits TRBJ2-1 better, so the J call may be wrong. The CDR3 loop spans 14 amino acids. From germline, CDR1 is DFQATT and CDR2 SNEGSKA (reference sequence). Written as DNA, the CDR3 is TGCAGTGCTATAAACCGGGCTCCCCAAGAGACCCAGTTCTTC. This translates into CSAINRAPQETQFF.

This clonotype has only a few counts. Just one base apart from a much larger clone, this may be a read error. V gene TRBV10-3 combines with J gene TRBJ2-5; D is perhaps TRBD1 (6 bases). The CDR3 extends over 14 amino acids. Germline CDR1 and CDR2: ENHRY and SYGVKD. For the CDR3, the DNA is TGTACCATCAGTGAGTCTAGACAGGAAGAGACCCAGTACTTC. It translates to CTISESRQEETQYF.

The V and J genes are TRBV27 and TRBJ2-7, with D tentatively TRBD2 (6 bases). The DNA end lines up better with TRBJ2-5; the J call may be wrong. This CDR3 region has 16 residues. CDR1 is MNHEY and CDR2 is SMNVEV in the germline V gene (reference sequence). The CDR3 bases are TGTGCCAGCAGTTTATCGCCAGGACTACGCCAAGAGACCCAGTACTTC. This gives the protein CASSLSPGLRQETQYF.

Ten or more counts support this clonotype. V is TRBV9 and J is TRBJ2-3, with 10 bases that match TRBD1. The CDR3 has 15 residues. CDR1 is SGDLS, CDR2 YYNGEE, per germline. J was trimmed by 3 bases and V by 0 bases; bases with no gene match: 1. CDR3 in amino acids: CASSVEGQGTDTQYF. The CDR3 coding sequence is TGTGCCAGCAGCGTAGAGGGACAGGGGACAGATACGCAGTATTTT.

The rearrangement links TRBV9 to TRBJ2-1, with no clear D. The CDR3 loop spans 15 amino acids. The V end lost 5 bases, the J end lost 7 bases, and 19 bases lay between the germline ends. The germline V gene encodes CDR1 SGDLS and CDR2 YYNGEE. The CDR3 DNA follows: TGTGCCAGCAGTGTGGCTACAAAGCCTCGGAATGAGCAGTTCTTC. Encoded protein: CASSVATKPRNEQFF.

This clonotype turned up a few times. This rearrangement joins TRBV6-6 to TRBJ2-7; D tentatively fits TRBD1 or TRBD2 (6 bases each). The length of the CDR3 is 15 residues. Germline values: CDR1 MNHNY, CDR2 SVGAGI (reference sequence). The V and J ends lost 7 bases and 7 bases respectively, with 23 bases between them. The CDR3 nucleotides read TGTGCCAGCACTCAATGGGGGGCGGCCTACAATGAGCAGTACTTC. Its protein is CASTQWGAAYNEQYF.

In nucleotides, the CDR3 is TGTGCCAGCAGAGTACAGAACACTGAAGCTTTCTTT. Protein: CASRVQNTEAFF. The chain is built from TRBV6-6 and TRBJ1-1; D gene uncertain. From germline, CDR1 is MNHNY and CDR2 SVGAGI (reference sequence). The V end was cut by 6 bases, the J end by 1 base, with 6 bases between. The CDR3 covers 12 residues.

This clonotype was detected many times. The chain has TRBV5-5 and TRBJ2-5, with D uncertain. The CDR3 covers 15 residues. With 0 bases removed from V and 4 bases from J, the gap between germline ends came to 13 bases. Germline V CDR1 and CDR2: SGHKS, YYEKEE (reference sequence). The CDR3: CASSLGVQYTETQYF. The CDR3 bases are TGTGCCAGCAGCTTGGGTGTTCAATACACAGAGACCCAGTACTTC.

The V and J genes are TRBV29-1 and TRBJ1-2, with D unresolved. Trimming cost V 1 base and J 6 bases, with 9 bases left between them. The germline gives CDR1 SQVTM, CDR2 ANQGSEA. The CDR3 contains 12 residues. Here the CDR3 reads CSVEVPPNGYTF. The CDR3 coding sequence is TGCAGCGTTGAAGTCCCTCCAAATGGCTACACCTTC.

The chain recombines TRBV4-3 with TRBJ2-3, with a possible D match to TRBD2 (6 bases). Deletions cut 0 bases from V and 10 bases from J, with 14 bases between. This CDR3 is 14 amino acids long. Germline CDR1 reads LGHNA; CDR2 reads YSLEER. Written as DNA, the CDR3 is TGCGCCAGCAGCCAAGATGGCGTGGGGGGTCCGCAGTATTTT. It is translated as CASSQDGVGGPQYF.

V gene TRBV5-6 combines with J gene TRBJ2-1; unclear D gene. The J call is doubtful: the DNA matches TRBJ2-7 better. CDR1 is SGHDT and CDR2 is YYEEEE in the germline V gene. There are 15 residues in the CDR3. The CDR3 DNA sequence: TGTGCCAGCAGCCTGACCATGGGCTCCTACAATGAGCAGTACTTC. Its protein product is CASSLTMGSYNEQYF.

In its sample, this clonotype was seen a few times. CDR3 nucleotides: TGTGCCAGCAGCCCCAATCCGACCGGGACACCGGGGGTGAGGCAGTACTTC. As protein: CASSPNPTGTPGVRQYF. This sequence joins TRBV7-9 and TRBJ2-7, with D possibly being TRBD1 or TRBD2 (6 bases each). Between the trimmed V and J ends, which lost 5 bases and 9 bases, there was a span of 29 bases. Per the germline V gene, CDR1 is SEHNR and CDR2 is FQNEAQ (reference sequence). The CDR3 contains 17 residues. Complete variable domain (other parts from reference TRBV7-9 and TRBJ2-7): DTGVSQNPRHKITKRGQNVTFRCDPISEHNRLYWYRQTLGQGPEFLTYFQNEAQLEKSRLLSDRFSAERPKGSFSTLEIQRTEQGDSAMYLCASSPNPTGTPGVRQYFGPGTRLTVT.

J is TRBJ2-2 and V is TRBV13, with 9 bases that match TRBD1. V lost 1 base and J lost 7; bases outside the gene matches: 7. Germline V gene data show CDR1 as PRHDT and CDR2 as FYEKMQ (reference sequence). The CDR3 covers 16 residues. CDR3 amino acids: CASSLVQGAPRGELFF. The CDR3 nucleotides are TGTGCCAGCAGCTTAGTACAGGGGGCGCCCCGCGGGGAGCTGTTTTTT. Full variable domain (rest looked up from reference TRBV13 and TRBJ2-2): AAGVIQSPRHLIKEKRETATLKCYPIPRHDTVYWYQQGPGQDPQFLISFYEKMQSDKGSIPDRFSAQQFSDYHSELNMSSLELGDSALYFCASSLVQGAPRGELFFGEGSRLTVL.

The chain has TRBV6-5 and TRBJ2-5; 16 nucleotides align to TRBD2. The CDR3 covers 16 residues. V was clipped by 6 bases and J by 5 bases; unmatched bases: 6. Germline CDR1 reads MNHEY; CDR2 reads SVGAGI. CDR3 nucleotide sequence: TGTGCCAGCAGCGCCGGGACTAGCGGGGGGGTGGAGACCCAGTACTTC. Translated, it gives CASSAGTSGGVETQYF.

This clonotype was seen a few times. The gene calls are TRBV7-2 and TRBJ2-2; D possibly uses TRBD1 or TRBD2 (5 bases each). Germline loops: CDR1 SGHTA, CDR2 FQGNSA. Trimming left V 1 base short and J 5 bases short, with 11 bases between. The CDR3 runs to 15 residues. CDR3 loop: CASSLGDPITGELFF. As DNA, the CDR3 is TGTGCCAGCAGCTTAGGGGACCCAATAACCGGGGAGCTGTTTTTT.

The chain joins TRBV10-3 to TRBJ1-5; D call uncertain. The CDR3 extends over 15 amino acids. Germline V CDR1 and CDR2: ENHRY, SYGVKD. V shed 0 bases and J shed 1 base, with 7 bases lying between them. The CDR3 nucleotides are TGTGCCATCAGTGAGTCGGTGGGAAGCAATCAGCCCCAGCATTTT. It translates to CAISESVGSNQPQHF.

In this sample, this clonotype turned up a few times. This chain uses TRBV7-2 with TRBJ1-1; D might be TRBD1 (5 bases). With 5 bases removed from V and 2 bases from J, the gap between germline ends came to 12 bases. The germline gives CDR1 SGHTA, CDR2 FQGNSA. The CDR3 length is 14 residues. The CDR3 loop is CASSPRQSNTEAFF. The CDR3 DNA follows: TGTGCCAGCAGCCCCAGACAGTCAAACACTGAAGCTTTCTTT.

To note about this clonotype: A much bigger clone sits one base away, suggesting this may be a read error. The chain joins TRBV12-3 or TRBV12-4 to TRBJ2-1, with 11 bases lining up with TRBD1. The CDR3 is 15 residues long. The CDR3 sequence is CASSRTGGSCNEQFF. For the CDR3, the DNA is TGTGCCAGCAGTAGGACAGGGGGCTCCTGCAATGAGCAGTTCTTC.

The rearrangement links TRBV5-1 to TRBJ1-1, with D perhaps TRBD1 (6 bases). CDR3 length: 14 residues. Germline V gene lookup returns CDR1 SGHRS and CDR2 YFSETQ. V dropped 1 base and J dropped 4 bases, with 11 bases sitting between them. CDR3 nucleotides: TGCGCCAGCAGCTTGACAGGGAGCGGCACTGAAGCTTTCTTT. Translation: CASSLTGSGTEAFF. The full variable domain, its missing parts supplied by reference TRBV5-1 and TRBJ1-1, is KAGVTQTPRYLIKTRGQQVTLSCSPISGHRSVSWYQQTPGQGLQFLFEYFSETQRNKGNFPGRFSGRQFSNSRSEMNVSTLELGDSALYLCASSLTGSGTEAFFGQGTRLTVV.

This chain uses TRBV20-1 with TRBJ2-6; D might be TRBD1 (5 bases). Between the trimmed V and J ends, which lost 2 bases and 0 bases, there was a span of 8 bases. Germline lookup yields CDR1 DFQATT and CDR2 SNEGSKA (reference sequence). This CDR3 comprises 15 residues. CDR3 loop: CSARLTASGANVLTF. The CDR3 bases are TGCAGTGCTAGATTGACAGCCTCTGGGGCCAACGTCCTGACTTTC.